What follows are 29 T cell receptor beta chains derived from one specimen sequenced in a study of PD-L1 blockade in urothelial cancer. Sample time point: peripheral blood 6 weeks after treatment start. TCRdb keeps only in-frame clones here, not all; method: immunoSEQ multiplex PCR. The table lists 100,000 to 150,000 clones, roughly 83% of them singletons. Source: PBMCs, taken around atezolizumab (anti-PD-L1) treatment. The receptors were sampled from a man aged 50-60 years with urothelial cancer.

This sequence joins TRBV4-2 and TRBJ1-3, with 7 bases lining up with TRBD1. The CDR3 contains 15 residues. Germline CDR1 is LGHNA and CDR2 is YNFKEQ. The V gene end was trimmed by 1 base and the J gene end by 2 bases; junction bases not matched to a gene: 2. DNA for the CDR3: TGTGCCAGCAGCCAAGGGCAGGGGGCTGGAAACACCATATATTTT. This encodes CASSQGQGAGNTIYF.

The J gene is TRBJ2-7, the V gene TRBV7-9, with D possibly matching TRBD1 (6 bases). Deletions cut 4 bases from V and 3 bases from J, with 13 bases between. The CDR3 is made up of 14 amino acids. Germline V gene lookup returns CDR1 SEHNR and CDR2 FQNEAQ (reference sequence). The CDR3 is CASSSWDMGYEQYF. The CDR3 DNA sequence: TGTGCCAGCAGCTCCTGGGACATGGGCTACGAGCAGTACTTC. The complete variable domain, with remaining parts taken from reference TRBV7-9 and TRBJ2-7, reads DTGVSQNPRHKITKRGQNVTFRCDPISEHNRLYWYRQTLGQGPEFLTYFQNEAQLEKSRLLSDRFSAERPKGSFSTLEIQRTEQGDSAMYLCASSSWDMGYEQYFGPGTRLTVT.

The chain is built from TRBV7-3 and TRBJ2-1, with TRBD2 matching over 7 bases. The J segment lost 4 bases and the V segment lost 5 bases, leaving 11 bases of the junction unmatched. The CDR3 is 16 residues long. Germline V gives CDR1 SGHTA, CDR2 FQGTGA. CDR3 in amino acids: CASSETGLPFYNEQFF. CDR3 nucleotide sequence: TGTGCCAGCAGCGAGACGGGACTACCTTTTTACAATGAGCAGTTCTTC.

As DNA, the CDR3 is TGTGCCAGCAGTGAATTTGGGGGAGGGACCAATGAGCAGTTCTTC. Its protein is CASSEFGGGTNEQFF. The chain recombines TRBV2 with TRBJ2-1; 7 bases match TRBD2. Looked up from germline, CDR1 is SNHLY and CDR2 is FYNNEI. Germline trimming cut 2 bases from V and 6 bases from J; bases unmatched to any gene: 7. This CDR3 spans 15 amino acids.

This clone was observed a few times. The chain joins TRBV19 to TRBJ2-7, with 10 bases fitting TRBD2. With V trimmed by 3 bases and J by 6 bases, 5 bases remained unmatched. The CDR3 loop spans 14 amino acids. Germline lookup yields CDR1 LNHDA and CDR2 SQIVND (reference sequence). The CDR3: CASSMAASGSEQYF. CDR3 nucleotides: TGTGCCAGTAGTATGGCGGCTAGCGGGAGCGAGCAGTACTTC. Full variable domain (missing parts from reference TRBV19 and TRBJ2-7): DGGITQSPKYLFRKEGQNVTLSCEQNLNHDAMYWYRQDPGQGLRLIYYSQIVNDFQKGDIAEGYSVSREKKESFPLTVTSAQKNPTAFYLCASSMAASGSEQYFGPGTRLTVT.

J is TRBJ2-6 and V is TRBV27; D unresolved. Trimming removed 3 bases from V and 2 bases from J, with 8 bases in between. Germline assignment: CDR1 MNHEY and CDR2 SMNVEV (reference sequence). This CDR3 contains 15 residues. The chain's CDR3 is CASSFVATGANVLTF. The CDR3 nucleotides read TGTGCCAGCAGTTTCGTGGCAACTGGGGCCAACGTCCTGACTTTC.

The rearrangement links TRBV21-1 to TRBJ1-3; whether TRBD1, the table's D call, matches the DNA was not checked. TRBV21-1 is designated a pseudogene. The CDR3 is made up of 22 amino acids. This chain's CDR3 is CASREQVNRDREPRLAGNTIYF. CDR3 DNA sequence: TGTGCCAGCAGGGAGCAAGTCAACCGGGACAGAGAACCACGACTAGCTGGAAACACCATATATTTT.

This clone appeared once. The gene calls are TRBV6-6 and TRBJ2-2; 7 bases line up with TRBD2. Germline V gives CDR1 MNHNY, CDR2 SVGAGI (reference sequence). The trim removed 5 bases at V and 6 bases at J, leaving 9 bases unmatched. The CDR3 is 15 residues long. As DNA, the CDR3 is TGTGCCAGCAGTGCCCCCAGCGGGGTTGCCGGGGAGCTGTTTTTT. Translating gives CASSAPSGVAGELFF.

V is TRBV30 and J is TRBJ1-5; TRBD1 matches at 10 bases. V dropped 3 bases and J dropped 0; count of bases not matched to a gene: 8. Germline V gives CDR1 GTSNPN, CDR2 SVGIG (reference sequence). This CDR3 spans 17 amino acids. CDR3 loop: CAWRPGQGSYSNQPQHF. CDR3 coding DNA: TGTGCCTGGAGACCGGGACAGGGGAGCTATAGCAATCAGCCCCAGCATTTT.

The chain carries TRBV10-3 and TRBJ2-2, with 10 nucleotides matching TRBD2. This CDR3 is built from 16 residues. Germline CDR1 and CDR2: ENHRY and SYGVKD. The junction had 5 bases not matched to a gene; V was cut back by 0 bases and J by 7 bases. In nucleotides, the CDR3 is TGTGCCATCAGTGAGTCTCCTAGCGGGAGCGGCGGGGAGCTGTTTTTT. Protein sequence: CAISESPSGSGGELFF.

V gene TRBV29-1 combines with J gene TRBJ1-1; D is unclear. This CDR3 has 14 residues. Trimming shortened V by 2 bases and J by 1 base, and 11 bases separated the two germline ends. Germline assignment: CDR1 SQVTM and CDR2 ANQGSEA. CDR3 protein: CSVERAAGNTEAFF. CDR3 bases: TGCAGCGTTGAAAGAGCAGCGGGGAACACTGAAGCTTTCTTT.

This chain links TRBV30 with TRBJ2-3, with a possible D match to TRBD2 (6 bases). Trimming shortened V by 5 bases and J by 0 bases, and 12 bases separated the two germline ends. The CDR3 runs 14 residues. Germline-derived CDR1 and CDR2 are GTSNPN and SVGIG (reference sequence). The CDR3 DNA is TGTGCCTGGGGCCCGAGCGGGAGCACAGATACGCAGTATTTT. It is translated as CAWGPSGSTDTQYF.

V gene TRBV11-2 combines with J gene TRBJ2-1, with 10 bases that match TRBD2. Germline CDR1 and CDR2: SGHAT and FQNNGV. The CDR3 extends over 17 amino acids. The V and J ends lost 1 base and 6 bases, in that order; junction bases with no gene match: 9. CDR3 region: CASSLGESGRALNEQFF. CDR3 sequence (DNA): TGTGCCAGCAGCTTAGGAGAAAGCGGGAGGGCTCTCAATGAGCAGTTCTTC. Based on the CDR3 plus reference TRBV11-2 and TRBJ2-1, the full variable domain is EAGVAQSPRYKIIEKRQSVAFWCNPISGHATLYWYQQILGQGPKLLIQFQNNGVVDDSQLPKDRFSAERLKGVDSTLKIQPAKLEDSAVYLCASSLGESGRALNEQFFGPGTRLTVL.

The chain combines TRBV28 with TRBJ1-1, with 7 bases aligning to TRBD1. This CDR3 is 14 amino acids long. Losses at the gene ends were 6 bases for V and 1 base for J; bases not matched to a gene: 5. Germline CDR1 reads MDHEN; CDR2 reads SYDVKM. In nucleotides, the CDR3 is TGTGCCAGCAGGGACAGGCTTCCGAACACTGAAGCTTTCTTT. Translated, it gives CASRDRLPNTEAFF.

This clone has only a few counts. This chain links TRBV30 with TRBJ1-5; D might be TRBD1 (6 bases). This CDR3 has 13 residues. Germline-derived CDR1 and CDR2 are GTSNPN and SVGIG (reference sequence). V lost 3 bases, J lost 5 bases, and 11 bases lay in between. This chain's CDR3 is CAWSGQGHQPQHF. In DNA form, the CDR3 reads TGTGCCTGGAGCGGCCAGGGGCATCAGCCCCAGCATTTT.

The CDR3 is CASSLRTSGNSYNEQFF. The CDR3 nucleotides are TGTGCCAGCAGCTTAAGGACTAGCGGGAATTCCTACAATGAGCAGTTCTTC. The chain combines TRBV11-2 with TRBJ2-1, with 12 bases matching TRBD2. Germline-derived CDR1 and CDR2 are SGHAT and FQNNGV. V dropped 2 bases and J dropped 1; count of bases not matched to a gene: 3. There are 17 residues in the CDR3.

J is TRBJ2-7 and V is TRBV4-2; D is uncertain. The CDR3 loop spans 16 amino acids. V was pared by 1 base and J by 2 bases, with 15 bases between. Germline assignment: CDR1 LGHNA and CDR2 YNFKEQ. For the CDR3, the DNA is TGTGCCAGCAGCCAAGCCCGGAACAGCCTCCCCTACGAGCAGTACTTC. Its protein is CASSQARNSLPYEQYF.

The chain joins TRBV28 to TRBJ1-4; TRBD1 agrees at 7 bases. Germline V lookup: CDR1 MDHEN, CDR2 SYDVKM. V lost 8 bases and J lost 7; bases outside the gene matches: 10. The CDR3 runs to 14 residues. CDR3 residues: CASRPEGAGEKLFF. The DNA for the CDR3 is TGTGCCAGCCGGCCGGAGGGGGCGGGTGAAAAACTGTTTTTT.

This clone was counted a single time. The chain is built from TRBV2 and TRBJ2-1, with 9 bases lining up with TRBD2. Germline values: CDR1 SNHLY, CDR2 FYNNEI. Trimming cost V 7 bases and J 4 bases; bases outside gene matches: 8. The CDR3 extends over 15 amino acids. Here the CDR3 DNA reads TGTGCCAGCAAAGGTGGGCGGGAGGGTTACAATGAGCAGTTCTTC. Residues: CASKGGREGYNEQFF. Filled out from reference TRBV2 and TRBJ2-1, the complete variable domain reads EPEVTQTPSHQVTQMGQEVILRCVPISNHLYFYWYRQILGQKVEFLVSFYNNEISEKSEIFDDQFSVERPDGSNFTLKIRSTKLEDSAMYFCASKGGREGYNEQFFGPGTRLTVL.

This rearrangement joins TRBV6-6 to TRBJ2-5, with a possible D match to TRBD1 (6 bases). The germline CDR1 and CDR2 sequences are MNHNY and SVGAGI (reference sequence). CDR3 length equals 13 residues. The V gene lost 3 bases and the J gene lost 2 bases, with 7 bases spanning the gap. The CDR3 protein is CASSYTGQETQYF. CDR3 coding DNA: TGTGCCAGCAGTTATACAGGGCAAGAGACCCAGTACTTC.

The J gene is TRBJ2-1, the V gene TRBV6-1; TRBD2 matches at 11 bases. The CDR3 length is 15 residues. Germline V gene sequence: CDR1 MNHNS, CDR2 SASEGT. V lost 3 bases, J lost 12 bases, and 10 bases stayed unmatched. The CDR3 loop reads CASSDSSSGRSWQFF. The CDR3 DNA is TGTGCCAGCAGTGATTCGTCTAGCGGGAGGTCATGGCAGTTCTTC.

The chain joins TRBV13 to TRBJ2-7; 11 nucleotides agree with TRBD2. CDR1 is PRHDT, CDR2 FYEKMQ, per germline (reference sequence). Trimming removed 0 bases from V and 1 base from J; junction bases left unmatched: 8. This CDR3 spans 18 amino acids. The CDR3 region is CASSLGLGTSGRSYEQYF. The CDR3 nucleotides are TGTGCCAGCAGCTTAGGCCTTGGGACTAGCGGCCGGTCCTACGAGCAGTACTTC.

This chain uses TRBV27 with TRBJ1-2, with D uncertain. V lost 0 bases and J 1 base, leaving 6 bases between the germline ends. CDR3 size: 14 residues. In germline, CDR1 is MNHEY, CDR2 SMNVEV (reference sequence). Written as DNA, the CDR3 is TGTGCCAGCAGTTTATCGGGAGATAACTATGGCTACACCTTC. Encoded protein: CASSLSGDNYGYTF.

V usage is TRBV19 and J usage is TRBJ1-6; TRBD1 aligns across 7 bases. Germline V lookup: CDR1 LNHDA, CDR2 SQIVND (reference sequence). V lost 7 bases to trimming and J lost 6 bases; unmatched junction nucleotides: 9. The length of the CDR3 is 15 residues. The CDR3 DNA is TGTGCCAGTACCCCTCGACAGGGCGGTAATTCACCCCTCCACTTT. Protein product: CASTPRQGGNSPLHF.

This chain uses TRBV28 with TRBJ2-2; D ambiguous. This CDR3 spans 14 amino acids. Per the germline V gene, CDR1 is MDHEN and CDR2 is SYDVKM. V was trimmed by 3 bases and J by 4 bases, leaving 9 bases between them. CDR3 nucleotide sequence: TGTGCCAGCAGTTTTCTGACTTCCACCGGGGAGCTGTTTTTT. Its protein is CASSFLTSTGELFF.

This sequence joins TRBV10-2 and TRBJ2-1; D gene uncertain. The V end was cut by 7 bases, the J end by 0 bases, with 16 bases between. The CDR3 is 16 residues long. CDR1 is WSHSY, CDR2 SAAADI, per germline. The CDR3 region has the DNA TGCGCCAGCAAATCCTCAGGCTCGAGCTCCTACAATGAGCAGTTCTTC. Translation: CASKSSGSSSYNEQFF.

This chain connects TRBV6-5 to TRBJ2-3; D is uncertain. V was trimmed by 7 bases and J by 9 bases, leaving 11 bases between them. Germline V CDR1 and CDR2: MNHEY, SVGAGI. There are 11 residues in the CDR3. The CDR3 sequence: CASTMGPTQYF. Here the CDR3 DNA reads TGTGCCAGCACTATGGGCCCCACGCAGTATTTT.

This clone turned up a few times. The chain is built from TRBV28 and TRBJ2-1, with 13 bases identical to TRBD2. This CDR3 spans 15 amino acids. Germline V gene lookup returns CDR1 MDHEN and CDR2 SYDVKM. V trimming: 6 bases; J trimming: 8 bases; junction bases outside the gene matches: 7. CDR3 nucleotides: TGTGCCAGCAGGACTACTAGCGGGAGGGTGTATGAGCAGTTCTTC. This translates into CASRTTSGRVYEQFF.

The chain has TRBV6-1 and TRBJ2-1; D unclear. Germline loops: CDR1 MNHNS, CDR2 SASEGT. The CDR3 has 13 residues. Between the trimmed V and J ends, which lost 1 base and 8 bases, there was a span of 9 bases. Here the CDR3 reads CASSEGYRDEQFF. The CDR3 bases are TGTGCCAGCAGTGAAGGCTACCGCGATGAGCAGTTCTTC.